A single sample is the source of the 30 T cell receptor beta chains below, sequenced in a study of T cells in Graves' hyperthyroidism and ophthalmopathy. Template material for amplifying TCR beta CDR3 regions consisted of RNA transcripts. HTBI primers were employed in a first-round RT-PCR of the TCR CDR3. Using its own MiXCR run on the multiplex PCR reads, TCRdb lists one record per CDR3 protein. The table has some 550,000 distinct CDR3 sequences, less than 25% seen once; the top ten hold around 27%. Source material: blood. The receptors here all came from a man between 18 and 35 years old with Graves' hyperthyroidism.

This clonotype was observed many times. V usage is TRBV30 and J usage is TRBJ2-7; D remains ambiguous. The CDR3 runs 12 residues. CDR1 is GTSNPN and CDR2 is SVGIG in the germline V gene (reference sequence). Trimming took off 8 bases at V and 4 bases at J, with 15 bases between the two ends. The CDR3 loop reads CALNRQGYEQYF. The CDR3, as DNA: TGTGCCCTGAATCGTCAAGGATACGAGCAGTACTTC. The whole variable domain, filled in from reference TRBV30 and TRBJ2-7, reads SQTIHQWPATLVQPVGSPLSLECTVEGTSNPNLYWYRQAAGRGLQLLFYSVGIGQISSEVPQNLSASRPQDRQFILSSKKLLLSDSGFYLCALNRQGYEQYFGPGTRLTVT.

This clonotype has a count of ten or more. The chain employs TRBV19 and TRBJ1-1, with D tentatively TRBD1 (6 bases). Germline CDR1 reads LNHDA; CDR2 reads SQIVND (reference sequence). V was pared by 0 bases and J by 11 bases, with 13 bases between. The CDR3 extends over 13 amino acids. The CDR3 DNA sequence: TGTGCCAGTAGTATAGACCTGGGGGGCGACGCTTTCTTT. This sequence encodes CASSIDLGGDAFF.

Notes on this clonotype: A junction end diverges from the germline sequence, so it may reflect a read error. The rearrangement links TRBV28 to TRBJ2-7; 8 bases are a match to TRBD1. The CDR3 extends over 17 amino acids. Germline CDR1 is MDHEN and CDR2 is SYDVKM. CDR3 loop: CASSQEFRQGFPYEQYF. The CDR3 nucleotides are TGCGCCAGCAGCCAAGAGTTCCGACAGGGGTTTCCCTACGAGCAGTACTTC.

This clonotype was seen ten or more times. The rearrangement links TRBV12-3 or TRBV12-4 to TRBJ1-1; a weak D match, TRBD1 (5 bases). V was clipped by 6 bases and J by 1 base, with 21 bases between them. This CDR3 spans 17 amino acids. The CDR3 region is CASSPNKPGLANTEAFF. The CDR3 coding sequence is TGTGCCAGCAGCCCGAATAAACCGGGACTCGCGAACACTGAAGCTTTCTTT.

V is TRBV29-1 and J is TRBJ2-7; 7 bases are a match to TRBD1. From germline, CDR1 is SQVTM and CDR2 ANQGSEA. The CDR3 has 12 amino acids. The V segment lost 7 bases and the J segment 1 base; nucleotides outside the gene matches: 4. This CDR3 is CSGRTGSYEQYF. The CDR3 coding sequence is TGCAGCGGCCGGACAGGTTCCTACGAGCAGTACTTC.

The chain joins TRBV20-1 to TRBJ2-2; D tentatively fits TRBD1 or TRBD2 (6 bases each). Trimming stripped 3 bases from V and 1 base from J, with 9 bases between. This CDR3 comprises 14 residues. The germline V gene encodes CDR1 DFQATT and CDR2 SNEGSKA (reference sequence). CDR3 DNA sequence: TGCAGTGCTAGCGGGGGCCTGAACACCGGGGAGCTGTTTTTT. It is translated as CSASGGLNTGELFF.

This clonotype has only a few counts. This chain connects TRBV13 to TRBJ2-2; D perhaps matches TRBD2 (5 bases). Looked up from germline, CDR1 is PRHDT and CDR2 is FYEKMQ (reference sequence). The germline V and J ends were trimmed by 0 bases and 4 bases, with 12 bases remaining between them. This CDR3 region has 16 residues. CDR3 loop: CASSLGSGTSTGELFF. The CDR3 DNA follows: TGTGCCAGCAGCTTAGGAAGCGGTACGAGCACCGGGGAGCTGTTTTTT.

The chain combines TRBV12-5 with TRBJ2-4; no definite D call. V gave up 7 bases and J gave up 1 base, with 14 bases separating them. The CDR3 has 15 amino acids. CDR1 is LGHNT and CDR2 is FRNRAP in the germline V gene. The CDR3 DNA reads as TGTGCTAGTGCCAAACCCCTCCAGGCCAAAAACATTCAGTACTTC. Encoded protein: CASAKPLQAKNIQYF.

This clonotype was detected many times. V is TRBV6-1 and J is TRBJ1-5, with unresolved D. V lost 6 bases, J lost 0 bases, and 12 bases lay in between. The CDR3 spans 15 residues. Germline V gene sequence: CDR1 MNHNS, CDR2 SASEGT. CDR3 DNA: TGTGCCAGCAGACCCCCCGAATATAGCAATCAGCCCCAGCATTTT. It is translated as CASRPPEYSNQPQHF.

The chain joins TRBV11-2 to TRBJ1-1; weak D call: TRBD1 (5 bases). This CDR3 has 15 amino acids. Trimming took 5 bases from V and 5 from J, leaving 18 bases between them. The germline V gene has CDR1 SGHAT and CDR2 FQNNGV. CDR3 sequence (DNA): TGTGCCAGCAGCCGGGGCCGGGGGGACCGGACTGAAGCTTTCTTT. This sequence encodes CASSRGRGDRTEAFF.

The table lists this clonotype with a few counts. CDR3 DNA: TGTGCCATCAAGGGAGACAGGGGGGATCAGCCCCAGCATTTT. Translation gives CAIKGDRGDQPQHF. The chain couples TRBV10-3 to TRBJ1-5; 9 bases agree with TRBD1. Germline assignment: CDR1 ENHRY and CDR2 SYGVKD. J lost 5 bases, V lost 7 bases, and 6 bases had no gene match. This CDR3 contains 14 residues.

This clonotype was counted at least ten times. CDR3 sequence: CATSVGTFF. CDR3 DNA sequence: TGTGCCACCAGTGTTGGGACTTTCTTT. The chain recombines TRBV24-1 with TRBJ1-1; D is unclear. The V and J ends lost 5 bases and 12 bases respectively, with 6 bases between them. The germline gives CDR1 KGHDR, CDR2 SFDVKD. This CDR3 region has 9 residues.

This clonotype appeared many times. The chain is built from TRBV10-3 and TRBJ1-5; D is perhaps TRBD1 (6 bases). Germline V gives CDR1 ENHRY, CDR2 SYGVKD. The CDR3 covers 16 residues. Trimming took 0 bases from V and 7 from J, leaving 16 bases between them. CDR3 nucleotides: TGTGCCATCAGTGAGTCGGGGACTCCCAGGGGCCAGCCCCAGCATTTT. Its protein is CAISESGTPRGQPQHF.

This clonotype has just a few counts. A read error may be the cause here, since a much bigger clone is one base away. The chain recombines TRBV15 with TRBJ2-2; D is unclear. Germline CDR1 and CDR2: LNHNV and YYDKDF (reference sequence). Trimming shortened V by 0 bases and J by 3 bases, and 8 bases separated the two germline ends. This CDR3 comprises 15 residues. The CDR3 spells CATSRDLVDTGELFF. Written as DNA, the CDR3 is TGTGCCACCAGCAGAGATCTGGTGGACACCGGGGAGCTGTTTTTT.

The rearrangement joins TRBV6-1 to TRBJ1-1; perhaps TRBD1 as D (6 bases). From germline, CDR1 is MNHNS and CDR2 SASEGT. CDR3 length: 13 residues. V was cut by 6 bases and J by 6 bases, with 14 bases left in between. The CDR3 loop is CASRRPGGAEAFF. In DNA form, the CDR3 reads TGTGCCAGCAGGCGCCCCGGGGGCGCTGAAGCTTTCTTT.

This clonotype was picked up many times. The chain joins TRBV24-1 to TRBJ1-2; D may be TRBD1 (5 bases). V lost 3 bases, J lost 8 bases, and 15 bases lay in between. The CDR3 is 14 residues long. Germline lookup yields CDR1 KGHDR and CDR2 SFDVKD. CDR3 sequence (DNA): TGTGCCACCAGTGATCCCCGGACACGCGGAGGCTACACCTTC. It is translated as CATSDPRTRGGYTF.

This clonotype came up many times. This chain connects TRBV5-1 to TRBJ1-1; D is undetermined. Germline CDR1 is SGHRS and CDR2 is YFSETQ. V was cut by 7 bases and J by 4 bases, with 17 bases left in between. The CDR3 consists of 14 residues. CDR3 nucleotide sequence: TGCGCCAGCTCCCCTACGGCGAGCCCCACTGAAGCTTTCTTT. Residues: CASSPTASPTEAFF. The full variable domain, its missing parts supplied by reference TRBV5-1 and TRBJ1-1, is KAGVTQTPRYLIKTRGQQVTLSCSPISGHRSVSWYQQTPGQGLQFLFEYFSETQRNKGNFPGRFSGRQFSNSRSEMNVSTLELGDSALYLCASSPTASPTEAFFGQGTRLTVV.

This clonotype came up many times. V gene TRBV6-1 combines with J gene TRBJ2-5; either TRBD1 or TRBD2 may supply D (5 bases each). This CDR3 comprises 14 residues. The germline gives CDR1 MNHNS, CDR2 SASEGT. V dropped 1 base and J dropped 7 bases, with 13 bases sitting between them. The CDR3 sequence: CASSEGGSSLTQYF. The CDR3 DNA reads as TGTGCCAGCAGTGAAGGGGGGAGCTCTCTGACCCAGTACTTC.

This clonotype was found many times. The chain links TRBV12-3 or TRBV12-4 to TRBJ1-1, with a tentative D call TRBD1 (5 bases). This CDR3 region has 17 residues. The V end was cut by 4 bases, the J end by 2 bases, with 20 bases between. The CDR3 region is CASSSGGAGGVNTEAFF. The DNA of the CDR3 is TGTGCCAGCAGTTCCGGAGGGGCTGGGGGGGTCAACACTGAAGCTTTCTTT.

This clonotype has a count of ten or more. This chain joins TRBV5-1 and TRBJ2-5; D may be TRBD2 (5 bases). CDR3 length equals 15 residues. CDR1 SGHRS and CDR2 YFSETQ come from the germline V gene. Trimming took off 0 bases at V and 5 bases at J, with 14 bases between the two ends. The CDR3 region is CASSLGDGGSETQYF. CDR3 coding DNA: TGCGCCAGCAGCTTGGGCGACGGAGGATCCGAGACCCAGTACTTC.

This chain joins TRBV2 and TRBJ2-5, with a possible D match to TRBD2 (6 bases). Trimming cost V 7 bases and J 5 bases, with 14 bases left between them. The CDR3 loop spans 13 amino acids. Germline assignment: CDR1 SNHLY and CDR2 FYNNEI. CDR3 residues: CASKRDFSETQYF. Here the CDR3 DNA reads TGTGCCAGCAAGAGGGACTTTTCTGAGACCCAGTACTTC.

This clonotype was observed at least ten times. V usage is TRBV6-2 or TRBV6-3 and J usage is TRBJ1-5; maybe TRBD1 (6 bases). CDR3 size: 15 residues. In germline, CDR1 is MNHEY, CDR2 SVGEGT. Trimming removed 10 bases at V and 1 base at J, with 17 bases between. The CDR3 loop is CATSAGVVSNQPQHF. CDR3 bases: TGTGCCACCTCTGCAGGGGTGGTGAGCAATCAGCCCCAGCATTTT.

This clonotype was recorded a few times. This chain's CDR3 is CASSLGTGTGVTGELFF. CDR3 sequence (DNA): TGCGCCAGCAGCTTGGGGACCGGGACAGGGGTGACCGGGGAGCTGTTTTTT. This chain uses TRBV5-1 with TRBJ2-2, with TRBD1 identical over 10 bases. The CDR3 spans 17 residues. The germline gives CDR1 SGHRS, CDR2 YFSETQ. Trimming removed 0 bases from V and 5 bases from J; junction bases left unmatched: 7.

This clonotype was picked up many times. The chain joins TRBV5-1 to TRBJ1-1, with D possibly being TRBD1 (5 bases). The germline V gene has CDR1 SGHRS and CDR2 YFSETQ. V was trimmed by 6 bases and J by 0 bases, leaving 12 bases between them. This CDR3 comprises 14 residues. CDR3 loop: CASTVGTLNTEAFF. The CDR3 nucleotides are TGCGCCAGCACTGTAGGGACCTTGAACACTGAAGCTTTCTTT.

The chain joins TRBV13 to TRBJ2-5; D is ambiguous. The CDR3 length is 13 residues. The V gene lost 5 bases and the J gene lost 0 bases, with 7 bases spanning the gap. Per the germline V gene, CDR1 is PRHDT and CDR2 is FYEKMQ (reference sequence). DNA of the CDR3: TGTGCCAGCAGCCCCGAGGACCAAGAGACCCAGTACTTC. It translates to CASSPEDQETQYF.

This clonotype was counted many times. The chain has TRBV5-5 and TRBJ2-5; a weak D match, TRBD2 (5 bases). V lost 3 bases and J lost 9, with 21 bases in between. This CDR3 comprises 15 residues. Per the germline V gene, CDR1 is SGHKS and CDR2 is YYEKEE (reference sequence). As DNA, the CDR3 is TGTGCCAGCAGCTCCCCCGAGACTATGCTTGGGGCCCAGTACTTC. This encodes CASSSPETMLGAQYF.

This clonotype showed up many times. DNA for the CDR3: TGTGCCAGCAACAGGGTTGGGGCCAACGTCCTGACTTTC. Its protein product is CASNRVGANVLTF. The chain uses TRBV12-3 or TRBV12-4 and TRBJ2-6, with D possibly being TRBD1 (6 bases). The CDR3 has 13 amino acids. The V end was cut by 7 bases, the J end by 3 bases, with 7 bases between.

The chain has TRBV15 and TRBJ2-7; D remains unclear. Germline lookup yields CDR1 LNHNV and CDR2 YYDKDF (reference sequence). The CDR3 totals 16 residues. Between the trimmed V and J ends, which lost 1 base and 2 bases, there was a span of 15 bases. The CDR3 is CATSRVRWVKAYEQYF. The CDR3 nucleotides read TGTGCCACCAGCAGAGTCCGTTGGGTAAAAGCCTACGAGCAGTACTTC.

In its sample, this clonotype was seen many times. One end of the junction fails to match germline, which may point to a read error. The gene calls are TRBV6-1 and TRBJ1-5; D call uncertain. In germline, CDR1 is MNHNS, CDR2 SASEGT. The CDR3 covers 13 residues. DNA of the CDR3: TGTGCCAGCAGTGACGCTGTCAATCGGCCCCAGCATTTT. Encoded protein: CASSDAVNRPQHF.

This clonotype was picked up many times. The chain couples TRBV6-1 to TRBJ2-2; a possible D gene is TRBD2 (5 bases). This CDR3 region has 15 residues. Germline V lookup: CDR1 MNHNS, CDR2 SASEGT. Trimming pared 6 bases from V and 5 bases from J, leaving 16 bases between. The CDR3 nucleotides read TGTGCCAGCAGCCCGACACCCAGAGGGACCGGGGAGCTGTTTTTT. As protein: CASSPTPRGTGELFF.